The 5 T cell receptor beta chains in this list originate from one sample, sequenced in a study of blood T cells in healthy people across ages (dated by TCRdb to the mid-2010s). The library was made by 5' RACE. Sequencing used an Illumina HiSeq 2500. A second about 7 to 11 cycle PCR used a sample-barcoded 5' primer and a J-beta primer mix. Using fastp trimming at Q25 and MiXCR clonotype assembly, TCRdb reanalyzed the public sequencing data and kept in-frame beta chains. CDR3 protein sequences are deduplicated, and each keeps its most common genes and DNA. For this sample the table gives roughly 1,500,000 distinct CDR3 sequences, of which approximately 32% were detected only once. The ten largest clones take up about 11% of the sample. The material sequenced was blood. These receptors were collected from a young woman in good health.

V usage is TRBV20-1 and J usage is TRBJ2-7; D perhaps matches TRBD2 (6 bases). The CDR3 sequence is 13 residues long. The V end lost 5 bases, the J end lost 2 bases, and 13 bases lay between the germline ends. Germline CDR1 and CDR2: DFQATT and SNEGSKA (reference sequence). CDR3 nucleotides: TGCAGTGCTCGCCGGGACTCAACCTACGAGCAGTACTTC. This codes for CSARRDSTYEQYF.

This clonotype was seen more than once but under ten times. V is TRBV6-6 and J is TRBJ2-7, with 11 bases lining up with TRBD2. The CDR3 has 15 amino acids. V dropped 10 bases and J dropped 5; count of bases not matched to a gene: 13. CDR1 is MNHNY and CDR2 is SVGAGI in the germline V gene (reference sequence). CDR3 in amino acids: CATRLSTSGENEQYF. The DNA for the CDR3 is TGTGCCACCAGGCTATCGACTAGCGGGGAAAACGAGCAGTACTTC.

The V and J genes are TRBV9 and TRBJ2-4, with 7 nucleotides matching TRBD1. J lost 0 bases, V lost 4 bases, and 7 bases had no gene match. This CDR3 region has 16 residues. Germline assignment: CDR1 SGDLS and CDR2 YYNGEE. This CDR3 reads CASSTGQPLAKNIQYF. CDR3 nucleotides: TGTGCCAGCAGCACGGGACAGCCTCTAGCCAAAAACATTCAGTACTTC.

The sample holds a few counts of this clonotype. The chain is built from TRBV6-1 and TRBJ2-7; D ambiguous. Germline V gene data show CDR1 as MNHNS and CDR2 as SASEGT. This CDR3 is 14 amino acids long. V lost 7 bases and J 1 base, leaving 14 bases between the germline ends. The CDR3 DNA follows: TGTGCCAGCATTGACTTTTCGACTTCCTACGAGCAGTACTTC. It specifies CASIDFSTSYEQYF.

The J gene is TRBJ1-2, the V gene TRBV10-2; 8 positions match TRBD1. With 0 bases clipped from V and 5 bases from J, the junction kept 11 bases outside the gene matches. Germline V lookup: CDR1 WSHSY, CDR2 SAAADI. The CDR3 runs 17 residues. CDR3 region: CASSESRTGPLQYGYTF. For the CDR3, the DNA is TGCGCCAGCAGTGAGTCGAGGACAGGGCCTCTCCAATATGGCTACACCTTC.